The 18 T cell receptor beta chains in this list originate from one sample, sequenced in a study of blood T cell repertoires in COVID-19 (dated by TCRdb to 2018 to 2020). Preparation of the library involved the immunoSEQ multiplex PCR assay. TCRdb obtained this table from immuneACCESS and retained in-frame rearrangements with V and J assigned. These tables miss some clones; where compared with another copy, unresolved V genes account for less than half of the shortfall, and the remainder is unexplained. This sample lists about 50,000 clones; about 91% were detected once. Of the sample, around 6% falls within the top ten clones. Sequenced sample: peripheral blood. The source is a man aged 50 to 60 with active COVID-19.

The chain joins TRBV11-2 to TRBJ2-2; D uncertain. This CDR3 comprises 10 residues. In germline, CDR1 is SGHAT, CDR2 FQNNGV. The V end was cut by 4 bases, the J end by 9 bases, with 3 bases between. For the CDR3, the DNA is TGTGCCAGCAGCTCTCGGGAGCTGTTTTTT. Residues: CASSSRELFF.

This sequence joins TRBV30 and TRBJ2-1, with 8 bases aligning to TRBD2. Losses at the gene ends were 3 bases for V and 9 bases for J; bases not matched to a gene: 4. CDR1 is GTSNPN and CDR2 is SVGIG in the germline V gene (reference sequence). The CDR3 runs to 12 residues. The CDR3: CAWRAGRGEQFF. The CDR3 DNA sequence: TGTGCCTGGAGGGCCGGGAGGGGTGAGCAGTTCTTC.

V is TRBV30 and J is TRBJ1-1; the D is unclear. Trimming shortened V by 5 bases and J by 3 bases, and 16 bases separated the two germline ends. The CDR3 is made up of 14 amino acids. Germline V gives CDR1 GTSNPN, CDR2 SVGIG (reference sequence). CDR3: CAWGREDRDTEAFF. Written as DNA, the CDR3 is TGTGCCTGGGGCCGGGAGGATCGGGACACTGAAGCTTTCTTT.

This clone has just one count. The V and J genes are TRBV30 and TRBJ2-2; D is possibly TRBD2 (6 bases). Germline loops: CDR1 GTSNPN, CDR2 SVGIG (reference sequence). This CDR3 region has 13 residues. With 8 bases removed from V and 4 bases from J, the gap between germline ends came to 14 bases. CDR3 sequence: CARTVGGTGELFF. The DNA for the CDR3 is TGTGCCCGTACCGTGGGGGGCACCGGGGAGCTGTTTTTT.

The chain carries TRBV2 and TRBJ2-6; D uncertain. V was cut by 6 bases and J by 0 bases, with 12 bases left in between. CDR3 length: 16 amino acids. Germline V CDR1 and CDR2: SNHLY, FYNNEI. The CDR3 bases are TGTGCCAGCAGGACGGGTGTCCACTCTGGGGCCAACGTCCTGACTTTC. It translates to CASRTGVHSGANVLTF.

This clone was recorded only once. This chain uses TRBV18 with TRBJ1-2; 12 bases match TRBD1. This CDR3 spans 14 amino acids. The V and J ends lost 6 bases and 7 bases, in that order; junction bases with no gene match: 6. Per the germline V gene, CDR1 is KGHSH and CDR2 is LQKENI. The CDR3 region is CASSPGQGAGGYTF. The CDR3 bases are TGTGCCAGCTCCCCGGGACAGGGGGCAGGTGGCTACACCTTC.

The chain recombines TRBV5-1 with TRBJ2-3, with 8 bases aligning to TRBD2. This CDR3 has 13 amino acids. Germline CDR1 is SGHRS and CDR2 is YFSETQ. V shed 4 bases, J shed 5 bases, and the junction held 3 bases outside the gene matches. In DNA form, the CDR3 reads TGCGCCAGCAGCGGGGGACTAGTAGATACGCAGTATTTT. It yields the protein CASSGGLVDTQYF.

Concerning this clone: It is unclear where the CDR3 begins or ends on the DNA, so no DNA is shown, and the CDR3 is as TCRdb lists it. The rearrangement joins TRBV12-3 or TRBV12-4 to TRBJ1-2. The CDR3 comprises 13 residues, both ends counted. The CDR3 here is CASSTSGNYGYTF.

This clone was seen more than once but under ten times. The chain employs TRBV3-1 (or the pseudogene TRBV3-2) and TRBJ1-2; 8 nucleotides line up with TRBD1. In germline, CDR1 is LGHDT, CDR2 YNNKEL (reference sequence). The CDR3 runs to 16 residues. Losses at the gene ends were 0 bases for V and 6 bases for J; bases not matched to a gene: 9. In DNA, the CDR3 is TGTGCCAGCAGCCAAGATATCAGTCGGGGACAGGATGGCTACACCTTC. This sequence encodes CASSQDISRGQDGYTF.

The chain has TRBV30 and TRBJ2-5; 7 bases are a match to TRBD1. This CDR3 spans 15 amino acids. V gave up 1 base and J gave up 2 bases; unmatched junction bases: 7. The germline V gene encodes CDR1 GTSNPN and CDR2 SVGIG (reference sequence). This CDR3 is CAWSARTGPQETQYF. CDR3 DNA: TGTGCCTGGAGTGCCCGGACAGGCCCTCAAGAGACCCAGTACTTC.

This clone was found once. J is TRBJ1-1 and V is TRBV19, with TRBD1 as a possible D gene (6 bases). V gave up 5 bases and J gave up 5 bases, with 18 bases separating them. There are 15 residues in the CDR3. Germline V CDR1 and CDR2: LNHDA, SQIVND (reference sequence). CDR3 nucleotides: TGTGCCAGTAGTCCCCAGGGAGGGGGGCGGACTGAAGCTTTCTTT. Translating it yields CASSPQGGGRTEAFF.

J is TRBJ2-1 and V is TRBV7-2; the match to TRBD2 covers 8 bases. The CDR3 has 14 amino acids. The V gene's germline CDR1 is SGHTA and CDR2 FQGNSA. Unmatched junction bases numbered 10, after V lost 3 bases and J lost 12 bases. Here the CDR3 reads CASSFRGLEKRQFF. The CDR3 bases are TGTGCCAGCAGCTTCCGGGGACTAGAAAAGCGGCAGTTCTTC.

J is TRBJ2-7 and V is TRBV19; D gene unclear. The CDR3 is 13 residues long. The V end was cut by 6 bases, the J end by 3 bases, with 12 bases between. Per the germline V gene, CDR1 is LNHDA and CDR2 is SQIVND (reference sequence). CDR3 residues: CASSLTQRYEQYF. CDR3 nucleotide sequence: TGTGCCAGTAGCCTCACTCAACGCTACGAGCAGTACTTC.

V usage is TRBV7-7 and J usage is TRBJ1-4; D unresolved. CDR3 length: 18 amino acids. The germline V and J ends were trimmed by 1 base and 3 bases, with 18 bases remaining between them. Germline CDR1 reads SSHAT; CDR2 reads FNYEAQ (reference sequence). Written as DNA, the CDR3 is TGTGCCAGCAGCTTAGATTTATTCGGCCAGGTCGCTAATGAAAAACTGTTTTTT. This encodes CASSLDLFGQVANEKLFF.

The chain has TRBV7-8 and TRBJ2-3, with D uncertain. In germline, CDR1 is SGHVS, CDR2 FQNEAQ. Trimming shortened V by 5 bases and J by 5 bases, and 8 bases separated the two germline ends. The CDR3 spans 12 residues. CDR3 bases: TGTGCCAGCAGCAGACTCGTAGATACGCAGTATTTT. This codes for CASSRLVDTQYF.

V gene TRBV2 combines with J gene TRBJ1-3; no clear D gene. Germline CDR1 and CDR2: SNHLY and FYNNEI. CDR3 size: 15 residues. Trimming removed 4 bases at V and 0 bases at J, with 10 bases between. The chain's CDR3 is CASSVSGFSGNTIYF. The CDR3 coding sequence is TGTGCCAGCAGTGTCTCAGGTTTCTCTGGAAACACCATATATTTT.

J is TRBJ1-6 and V is TRBV5-1; TRBD1 might be the D (5 bases). The CDR3 is 17 amino acids. Germline loops: CDR1 SGHRS, CDR2 YFSETQ. The V and J ends lost 0 bases and 2 bases respectively, with 12 bases between them. CDR3 protein: CASSLAAGEAYNSPLHF. The CDR3 region has the DNA TGCGCCAGCAGCTTGGCAGCGGGGGAGGCCTATAATTCACCCCTCCACTTT.

The V call is TRBV7-9, the J call TRBJ1-1, with TRBD1 identical over 10 bases. The CDR3 has 15 residues. Germline-derived CDR1 and CDR2 are SEHNR and FQNEAQ (reference sequence). V was clipped by 5 bases and J by 1 base; unmatched bases: 4. The CDR3 reads CASSRQGAGNTEAFF. CDR3 nucleotides: TGTGCCAGCAGCAGACAGGGGGCCGGGAACACTGAAGCTTTCTTT.